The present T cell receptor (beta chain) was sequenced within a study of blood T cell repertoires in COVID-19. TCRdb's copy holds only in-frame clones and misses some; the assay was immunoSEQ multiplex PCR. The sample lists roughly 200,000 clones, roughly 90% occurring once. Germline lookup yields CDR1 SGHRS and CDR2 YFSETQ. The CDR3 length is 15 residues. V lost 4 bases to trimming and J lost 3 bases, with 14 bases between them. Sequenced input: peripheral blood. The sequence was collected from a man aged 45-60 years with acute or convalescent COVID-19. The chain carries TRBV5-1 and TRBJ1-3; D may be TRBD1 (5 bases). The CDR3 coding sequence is TGCGCCAGCAGCCAGACAGTGGAAGTTGGAAACACCATATATTTT. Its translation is CASSQTVEVGNTIYF.